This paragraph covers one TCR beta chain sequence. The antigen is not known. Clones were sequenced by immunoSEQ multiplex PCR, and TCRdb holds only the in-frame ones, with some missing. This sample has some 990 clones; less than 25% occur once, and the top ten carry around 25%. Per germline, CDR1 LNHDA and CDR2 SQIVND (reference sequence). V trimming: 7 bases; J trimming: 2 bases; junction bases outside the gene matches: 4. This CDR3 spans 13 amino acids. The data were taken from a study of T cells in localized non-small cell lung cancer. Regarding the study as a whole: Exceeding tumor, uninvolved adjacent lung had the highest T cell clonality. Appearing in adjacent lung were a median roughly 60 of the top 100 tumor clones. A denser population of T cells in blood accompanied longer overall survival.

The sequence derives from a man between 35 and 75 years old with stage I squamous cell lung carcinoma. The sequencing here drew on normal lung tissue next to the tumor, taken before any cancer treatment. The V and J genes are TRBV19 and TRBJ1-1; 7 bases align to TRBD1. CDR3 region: CASKQGSNTEAFF. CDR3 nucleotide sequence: TGTGCCAGTAAACAGGGGTCCAACACTGAAGCTTTCTTT.